This T cell receptor beta chain was captured by sequencing in a study of blood T cell repertoires in COVID-19. About the research overall: Samples taken during acute and convalescent COVID-19 were collected in the United States, Italy and Spain.

The CDR3 covers 12 residues. The V and J ends lost 0 bases and 7 bases respectively, with 7 bases between them. CDR1 and CDR2 from the germline V gene are SGHRS and YFSETQ. TCRdb's table, derived via immunoSEQ multiplex PCR, lists solely in-frame clones and lacks some. The sample consists of some 110,000 clones, about nine tenths of them appearing once. The source is a human donor in a cohort sampled during active COVID-19. Sequencing input: peripheral blood. The V call is TRBV5-1, the J call TRBJ1-1; D unresolved. The CDR3 DNA reads TGCGCCAGCAGCTTGGTGTCCAGTGAAGCTTTCTTT. It yields the protein CASSLVSSEAFF.